These 14 T cell receptor beta chains share one sample of origin, sequenced in a study of OX40 agonist ivuxolimab in advanced cancers. The assay was immunoSEQ multiplex PCR, and TCRdb's table has in-frame clones only and misses some. The profile covers roughly 60,000 clones, with about 85% appearing a single time and about 4% taken by the ten largest. The starting material was CD4+ or CD8+ T cells sorted from blood, obtained in a trial of the OX40 agonist ivuxolimab. The source of these receptors is an adult with an advanced solid tumor such as melanoma, head and neck, liver or kidney cancer.

This chain links TRBV25-1 with TRBJ2-7, with no clear D. CDR3 length: 12 residues. The V and J ends lost 4 bases and 7 bases respectively, with 11 bases between them. Germline V CDR1 and CDR2: MGHDK, SYGVNS. CDR3 region: CASSVQLGEQYF. CDR3 nucleotide sequence: TGTGCCAGCAGTGTCCAACTGGGGGAGCAGTACTTC.

This clone has only one observation. This chain joins TRBV28 and TRBJ2-1; D is possibly TRBD2 (6 bases). The CDR3 covers 13 residues. The V gene's germline CDR1 is MDHEN and CDR2 SYDVKM. V was clipped by 1 base and J by 10 bases, with 11 bases between them. The CDR3 region is CASSLYPAGEQFF. The CDR3, as DNA: TGTGCCAGCAGTTTATATCCGGCGGGAGAGCAGTTCTTC.

V usage is TRBV4-1 and J usage is TRBJ1-3, with no clear D. The V and J ends lost 0 bases and 2 bases respectively, with 2 bases between them. CDR1 and CDR2 from the germline V gene are MGHRA and YSYEKL. CDR3 length: 13 residues. The CDR3 nucleotides read TGCGCCAGCAGCCAAGACCCTGGAAACACCATATATTTT. This translates into CASSQDPGNTIYF.

The chain uses TRBV27 and TRBJ2-5, with 9 bases matching TRBD1. The J call is in doubt because the DNA end fits TRBJ2-7 better. The CDR3 covers 16 residues. Germline CDR1 is MNHEY and CDR2 is SMNVEV (reference sequence). The CDR3 DNA follows: TGTGCCAGCAGTTTAACTCCGGGACAGGGCCCCTACGAGCAGTACTTC. Translation gives CASSLTPGQGPYEQYF.

This rearrangement joins TRBV9 to TRBJ2-5; TRBD1 is a possible D gene (6 bases). V was pared by 0 bases and J by 5 bases, with 14 bases between. The germline gives CDR1 SGDLS, CDR2 YYNGEE. The CDR3 covers 15 residues. The CDR3 protein is CASSVDREGLETQYF. CDR3 sequence (DNA): TGTGCCAGCAGCGTAGACAGGGAAGGGCTTGAGACCCAGTACTTC.

This clone was seen a single time. The junction differs from germline at one of its ends, possibly a read error. The genes are TRBV30 and TRBJ2-7; D gene uncertain. Germline assignment: CDR1 GTSNPN and CDR2 SVGIG (reference sequence). The length of the CDR3 is 14 residues. Here the CDR3 DNA reads TGTGCCTGGAGTTGGGCCACCCTTTCCTACGGGCAGTACTTC. It encodes CAWSWATLSYGQYF. Based on the CDR3 plus reference TRBV30 and TRBJ2-7, the full variable domain is SQTIHQWPATLVQPVGSPLSLECTVEGTSNPNLYWYRQAAGRGLQLLFYSVGIGQISSEVPQNLSASRPQDRQFILSSKKLLLSDSGFYLCAWSWATLSYGQYFGPGTRLTVT.

The chain recombines TRBV19 with TRBJ1-2; D is ambiguous. The V and J ends lost 6 bases and 3 bases respectively, with 11 bases between them. The CDR3 runs to 13 residues. Germline V gene data show CDR1 as LNHDA and CDR2 as SQIVND (reference sequence). The CDR3 DNA sequence: TGTGCCAGTAGCACCCGAGGTGACTATGGCTACACCTTC. It yields the protein CASSTRGDYGYTF.

The rearrangement uses TRBV7-9 and TRBJ2-5; D uncertain. The V gene's germline CDR1 is SEHNR and CDR2 FQNEAQ (reference sequence). The V end was cut by 5 bases, the J end by 2 bases, with 12 bases between. CDR3 size: 14 residues. The CDR3 spells CASSPAPGQETQYF. The CDR3 nucleotides read TGTGCCAGCAGCCCGGCGCCAGGTCAAGAGACCCAGTACTTC. Combining the CDR3 with reference TRBV7-9 and TRBJ2-5 gives the whole variable domain DTGVSQNPRHKITKRGQNVTFRCDPISEHNRLYWYRQTLGQGPEFLTYFQNEAQLEKSRLLSDRFSAERPKGSFSTLEIQRTEQGDSAMYLCASSPAPGQETQYFGPGTRLLVL.

V gene TRBV28 combines with J gene TRBJ1-1; D is unresolved. The CDR3 sequence is 15 residues long. Trimming took 3 bases from V and 1 from J, leaving 12 bases between them. Germline V CDR1 and CDR2: MDHEN, SYDVKM. The DNA for the CDR3 is TGTGCCAGCAGTTTGAACGCCAACGGGAACACTGAAGCTTTCTTT. Protein: CASSLNANGNTEAFF.

This clone is labeled medium-sized. This sequence joins TRBV11-3 and TRBJ1-1; D gene ambiguous. CDR3 size: 12 residues. The germline V gene has CDR1 SGHNT and CDR2 YENEEA. V shed 2 bases and J shed 8 bases, with 9 bases lying between them. In DNA form, the CDR3 reads TGTGCCAGCAGCTTACTGCGGGCGGAAGCTTTCTTT. This codes for CASSLLRAEAFF.

V usage is TRBV5-1 and J usage is TRBJ2-1; D remains unclear. The germline CDR1 and CDR2 sequences are SGHRS and YFSETQ. V lost 3 bases and J lost 0, with 4 bases in between. The CDR3 loop spans 13 amino acids. The CDR3 DNA is TGCGCCAGCAGCTGGAGCTCCTACAATGAGCAGTTCTTC. Protein: CASSWSSYNEQFF.

This sequence joins TRBV2 and TRBJ2-7, with 10 bases identical to TRBD2. The V gene's germline CDR1 is SNHLY and CDR2 FYNNEI. Trimming cost V 8 bases and J 4 bases; bases outside gene matches: 5. The CDR3 is made up of 13 amino acids. The CDR3: CASLAGENYEQYF. In nucleotides, the CDR3 is TGTGCCAGCCTAGCGGGAGAGAATTACGAGCAGTACTTC.

The rearrangement joins TRBV21-1 to TRBJ2-7. TRBV21-1 constitutes a pseudogene. CDR3 length equals 13 residues. CDR3 DNA sequence: TGTCGAGGTGGGGATCCGCTACCCTACGAGCAGTACTTC. Its translation is CRGGDPLPYEQYF.

This CDR3 reads CASSQGTSGSNEQFF. Here the CDR3 DNA reads TGTGCCAGCAGCCAAGGCACTAGCGGGAGTAATGAGCAGTTCTTC. The rearrangement links TRBV4-2 to TRBJ2-1, with 11 bases that match TRBD2. Germline CDR1 and CDR2: LGHNA and YNFKEQ. The CDR3 runs to 15 residues. Trimming cost V 1 base and J 7 bases; bases outside gene matches: 3.